This TCR beta chain was sequenced for a study of shared clonotypes between healthy human individuals. Findings and limits, study-wide: Clonotypes shared by all four donors outscored non-shared clonotypes in generation probability. Large sequencing depth failed to make sorted-subset sequencing complete, rarefaction showed. It was observed that roughly 5% of naive CD4 clonotypes were shared across four donors.

As concerns this clone: Its matching antigen is unknown.

Data came from immunoSEQ multiplex PCR; TCRdb stores just in-frame clones and leaves some out. The data hold more than 900,000 clones, with approximately 78% observed a single time. Every donor, a Caucasian adult, lived in Nashville, Tennessee. Germline CDR1 and CDR2: SGHVS and FQNEAQ. Trimming removed 7 bases at V and 3 bases at J, with 10 bases between. This CDR3 comprises 12 residues. The source of this sequence is a man aged 18 to 30 in good health. Some clones in this sample may be carry-over from other donors' samples. J is TRBJ2-7 and V is TRBV7-8; no firm D call. The material sequenced was memory CD4+ T cells from PBMCs. The sample's subset: CD45RA-negative fraction. CDR3 protein: CASTIPGYEQYF. As DNA, the CDR3 is TGTGCCAGCACCATACCCGGCTACGAGCAGTACTTC.